What follows are 13 T cell receptor beta chains derived from one specimen sequenced in a study of siplizumab effects on memory and regulatory T cells. Generated by immunoSEQ multiplex PCR, the TCRdb table keeps only in-frame clones and is missing some. The repertoire holds 80,000 to 130,000 clones, with more than 90% as singletons. The sequencing input was CD4+ T cells sorted from blood. The receptor source for this set is a human donor in good health. Some clones in this sample may be carry-over from other donors' samples.

The genes are TRBV5-5 and TRBJ2-1; D might be TRBD1 or TRBD2, each matching 5 bases. Germline CDR1 is SGHKS and CDR2 is YYEKEE (reference sequence). Trimming took off 2 bases at V and 4 bases at J, with 10 bases between the two ends. The CDR3 runs to 14 residues. The CDR3 protein is CASSFTGPYNEQFF. DNA for the CDR3: TGTGCCAGCAGCTTCACGGGACCTTACAATGAGCAGTTCTTC. The full variable domain, in which reference TRBV5-5 and TRBJ2-1 provide the parts outside the CDR3, is DAGVTQSPTHLIKTRGQQVTLRCSPISGHKSVSWYQQVLGQGPQFIFQYYEKEERGRGNFPDRFSARQFPNYSSELNVNALLLGDSALYLCASSFTGPYNEQFFGPGTRLTVL.

The V gene is TRBV5-5, the J gene TRBJ1-1; the D is unclear. The CDR3 has 12 residues. CDR1 SGHKS and CDR2 YYEKEE come from the germline V gene (reference sequence). V was shortened by 1 base and J by 5 bases, with 6 bases between the two germline ends. CDR3 DNA: TGTGCCAGCAGCTTGTCCTTTACTGAAGCTTTCTTT. Translated, it gives CASSLSFTEAFF.

This clone was picked up one time. The J gene is TRBJ2-1, the V gene TRBV10-1; D gene unclear. CDR1 is WNHNN, CDR2 SYGVQD, per germline (reference sequence). Trimming stripped 2 bases from V and 6 bases from J, with 11 bases between. CDR3 length equals 14 residues. CDR3 nucleotide sequence: TGCGCCAGCAGTGAGCTGGTGGCCTCCAATGAGCAGTTCTTC. It specifies CASSELVASNEQFF.

The chain couples TRBV18 to TRBJ1-1; D is possibly TRBD1 (5 bases). Looked up from germline, CDR1 is KGHSH and CDR2 is LQKENI. The CDR3 consists of 17 residues. V was cut by 3 bases and J by 1 base, with 18 bases left in between. The CDR3 DNA sequence: TGTGCCAGCTCACCTCAGGGACCTCGAAGACAGAACACTGAAGCTTTCTTT. Translation gives CASSPQGPRRQNTEAFF. Using reference TRBV18 and TRBJ1-1 for the parts outside the CDR3, the full variable domain is NAGVMQNPRHLVRRRGQEARLRCSPMKGHSHVYWYRQLPEEGLKFMVYLQKENIIDESGMPKERFSAEFPKEGPSILRIQQVVRGDSAAYFCASSPQGPRRQNTEAFFGQGTRLTVV.

The sample holds one count of this clone. The J gene is TRBJ1-2, the V gene TRBV5-6; D is possibly TRBD1 (6 bases). Germline-derived CDR1 and CDR2 are SGHDT and YYEEEE. V was cut by 5 bases and J by 3 bases, with 17 bases left in between. The CDR3 is 15 residues long. The CDR3 sequence is CASRAGVSVDYGYTF. DNA for the CDR3: TGTGCCAGCAGGGCAGGGGTTTCAGTTGACTATGGCTACACCTTC.

The V and J genes are TRBV6-6 and TRBJ2-7, with D unclear. V was pared by 6 bases and J by 0 bases, with 18 bases between. This CDR3 has 16 amino acids. Germline CDR1 reads MNHNY; CDR2 reads SVGAGI (reference sequence). CDR3 sequence: CASRKLKSKDSYEQYF. Here the CDR3 DNA reads TGTGCCAGCAGAAAACTCAAAAGTAAAGACTCCTACGAGCAGTACTTC.

The rearrangement links TRBV19 to TRBJ2-5; D gene uncertain. With 4 bases removed from V and 1 base from J, the gap between germline ends came to 7 bases. This CDR3 is built from 13 residues. Germline V gene sequence: CDR1 LNHDA, CDR2 SQIVND (reference sequence). The CDR3 nucleotides are TGTGCCAGTAGTAAGGTGGGCCAAGAGACCCAGTACTTC. It is translated as CASSKVGQETQYF.

V usage is TRBV28 and J usage is TRBJ2-1, with TRBD2 matching 8 bases. The V and J ends lost 5 bases and 8 bases, in that order; junction bases with no gene match: 11. CDR1 is MDHEN and CDR2 is SYDVKM in the germline V gene. The CDR3 consists of 15 residues. CDR3 in amino acids: CASSPPSGSRDEQFF. CDR3 nucleotides: TGTGCCAGCAGTCCCCCCAGCGGGAGTCGCGATGAGCAGTTCTTC.

The sample holds a few counts of this clone. J is TRBJ1-5 and V is TRBV19; 12 nucleotides align to TRBD1. Germline lookup yields CDR1 LNHDA and CDR2 SQIVND (reference sequence). With V trimmed by 1 base and J by 7 bases, 11 bases remained unmatched. This CDR3 is built from 18 residues. The CDR3 nucleotides are TGTGCCAGTAGTATAGGAGGTGGGACAGGGGGCGCGCAGCAGCCCCAGCATTTT. Protein product: CASSIGGGTGGAQQPQHF.

The chain combines TRBV5-4 with TRBJ2-3, with 9 bases fitting TRBD2. Germline V gene data show CDR1 as SGHNT and CDR2 as YYREEE (reference sequence). V was clipped by 6 bases and J by 4 bases; unmatched bases: 15. This CDR3 is 17 amino acids long. CDR3 loop: CASTPGLALSGADTQYF. The CDR3 DNA sequence: TGTGCCAGCACCCCGGGACTAGCCCTGAGTGGGGCAGATACGCAGTATTTT.

The chain combines TRBV7-2 with TRBJ2-1; possibly TRBD1 or TRBD2 for D (5 bases each). There are 16 residues in the CDR3. Germline CDR1 and CDR2: SGHTA and FQGNSA. Trimming pared 5 bases from V and 0 bases from J, leaving 14 bases between. The CDR3, as DNA: TGTGCCAGCAGCCTCATGAGGGGTGGCTCCTACAATGAGCAGTTCTTC. It codes for CASSLMRGGSYNEQFF. The whole variable domain, filled in from reference TRBV7-2 and TRBJ2-1, reads GAGVSQSPSNKVTEKGKDVELRCDPISGHTALYWYRQSLGQGLEFLIYFQGNSAPDKSGLPSDRFSAERTGGSVSTLTIQRTQQEDSAVYLCASSLMRGGSYNEQFFGPGTRLTVL.

The chain uses TRBV5-1 and TRBJ1-1, with TRBD1 identical over 8 bases. Germline CDR1 is SGHRS and CDR2 is YFSETQ. The CDR3 sequence is 14 residues long. Trimming removed 4 bases from V and 4 bases from J; junction bases left unmatched: 6. CDR3 DNA sequence: TGCGCCAGCAGCCAGAAGACAGGGGTCACTGAAGCTTTCTTT. Translated, it gives CASSQKTGVTEAFF.

J is TRBJ1-4 and V is TRBV27, with 8 bases aligning to TRBD1. CDR1 is MNHEY and CDR2 is SMNVEV in the germline V gene (reference sequence). This CDR3 has 15 residues. The ends lost 6 bases at V and 3 bases at J; junction bases unmatched: 6. As DNA, the CDR3 is TGTGCCAGCAGACCTCAGGGGGCTTCTAATGAAAAACTGTTTTTT. Translated: CASRPQGASNEKLFF.